A selection of T cell receptor beta chains follows, all from one sample in a study of OX40 agonist ivuxolimab in advanced cancers. Sequenced by immunoSEQ multiplex PCR; TCRdb stores in-frame clones only, minus some. The sample shows about 140,000 clones, 90% of them seen only once. Sequences were derived from CD4+ or CD8+ T cells sorted from blood, sampled in a trial of the OX40 agonist ivuxolimab. These receptors were taken from an adult with an advanced solid tumor such as melanoma, head and neck, liver or kidney cancer. CDR3s include the opening cysteine and the closing phenylalanine or tryptophan. The order of the fields is D gene, J gene, clone size, V gene, CDR3 protein, CDR3 DNA. D genes are given only for firm matches. Clone size is not always given. Where it is, it says once, few, many or a class for expanded clones.

d_call: TRBD2
j_call: TRBJ2-7
clone_size: few
v_call: TRBV28
cdr3_aa: CASSAGVPEQYF
cdr3_nt: TGTGCCAGCAGTGCGGGAGTTCCCGAGCAGTACTTC

d_call: NA
j_call: TRBJ2-7
clone_size: NA
v_call: TRBV19
cdr3_aa: CASSTGTLSSYEQYF
cdr3_nt: TGTGCCAGTAGTACCGGGACATTAAGCTCCTACGAGCAGTACTTC

d_call: NA
j_call: TRBJ1-5
clone_size: NA
v_call: TRBV5-1
cdr3_aa: CASSTSGASDQPQHF
cdr3_nt: TGCGCCAGCAGCACGTCGGGGGCTTCAGATCAGCCCCAGCATTTT

d_call: NA
j_call: TRBJ2-5
clone_size: NA
v_call: TRBV6-5
cdr3_aa: CASSYSFNGERETQYF
cdr3_nt: TGTGCCAGCAGTTACTCATTCAACGGGGAGAGAGAGACCCAGTACTTC

d_call: NA
j_call: TRBJ2-1
clone_size: once
v_call: TRBV6-1
cdr3_aa: CASSVLGNNEQFF
cdr3_nt: TGTGCCAGCAGTGTCCTGGGGAACAATGAGCAGTTCTTC

d_call: NA
j_call: TRBJ2-4
clone_size: NA
v_call: TRBV4-1
cdr3_aa: CASSQDMAGLNIQYF
cdr3_nt: TGCGCCAGCAGCCAAGATATGGCAGGCCTAAACATTCAGTACTTC

d_call: NA
j_call: TRBJ2-3
clone_size: NA
v_call: TRBV29-1
cdr3_aa: CSVPRGYAGAQYF
cdr3_nt: TGCAGCGTCCCTCGGGGGTATGCCGGAGCGCAGTATTTT

d_call: TRBD2
j_call: TRBJ2-1
clone_size: NA
v_call: TRBV28
cdr3_aa: CASSRSGTYNEQFF
cdr3_nt: TGTGCCAGCAGTCGTAGCGGGACCTACAATGAGCAGTTCTTC

d_call: NA
j_call: TRBJ2-5
clone_size: NA
v_call: TRBV23-1
cdr3_aa: CASSRRTVPGETQYF
cdr3_nt: TGCGCCAGCAGTCGAAGGACAGTCCCGGGGGAGACCCAGTACTTC

d_call: NA
j_call: TRBJ2-5
clone_size: NA
v_call: TRBV6-6
cdr3_aa: CASSYGGMETQYF
cdr3_nt: TGTGCCAGCAGTTACGGGGGAATGGAGACCCAGTACTTC

d_call: TRBD2
j_call: TRBJ2-1
clone_size: NA
v_call: TRBV27
cdr3_aa: CASSFGGGNYNEQFF
cdr3_nt: TGTGCCAGCAGTTTCGGGGGGGGTAACTACAATGAGCAGTTCTTC

d_call: NA
j_call: TRBJ1-3
clone_size: NA
v_call: TRBV28
cdr3_aa: CASSEITGTERNTIYF
cdr3_nt: TGTGCCAGCAGTGAAATTACAGGGACGGAACGAAACACCATATATTTT

d_call: TRBD1
j_call: TRBJ2-7
clone_size: NA
v_call: TRBV6-1
cdr3_aa: CASSEQGDSPYEQYF
cdr3_nt: TGTGCCAGCAGTGAACAAGGGGACAGTCCCTACGAGCAGTACTTC

d_call: TRBD1
j_call: TRBJ2-5
clone_size: NA
v_call: TRBV19
cdr3_aa: CASSRGQGARETQYF
cdr3_nt: TGTGCCAGTAGTCGCGGGCAGGGGGCTCGGGAGACCCAGTACTTC

d_call: NA
j_call: TRBJ2-7
clone_size: NA
v_call: TRBV5-1
cdr3_aa: CASSLKGPLSYEQYF
cdr3_nt: TGCGCCAGCAGCCTTAAGGGTCCCCTCTCCTACGAGCAGTACTTC

d_call: NA
j_call: TRBJ1-1
clone_size: NA
v_call: TRBV28
cdr3_aa: CASSLGYRATEAFF
cdr3_nt: TGTGCCAGCAGTTTGGGATATCGGGCCACTGAAGCTTTCTTT

d_call: NA
j_call: TRBJ1-1
clone_size: NA
v_call: TRBV4-2
cdr3_aa: CASSQNLLGSREAFF
cdr3_nt: TGTGCCAGCAGCCAAAACCTACTCGGGTCCCGCGAAGCTTTCTTT

d_call: TRBD1
j_call: TRBJ2-7
clone_size: NA
v_call: TRBV11-2
cdr3_aa: CASSFGQGATYEQYF
cdr3_nt: TGTGCCAGCAGCTTTGGACAGGGGGCGACCTACGAGCAGTACTTC

d_call: TRBD1
j_call: TRBJ2-5
clone_size: once
v_call: TRBV29-1
cdr3_aa: CSVGRGRGETQYF
cdr3_nt: TGCAGCGTTGGCAGGGGGCGCGGGGAGACCCAGTACTTC

d_call: TRBD1
j_call: TRBJ2-3
clone_size: NA
v_call: TRBV6-6
cdr3_aa: CASSSQQGGTDTQYF
cdr3_nt: TGTGCCAGCAGTTCCCAACAGGGGGGCACAGATACGCAGTATTTT

d_call: TRBD2
j_call: TRBJ2-1
clone_size: NA
v_call: TRBV5-1
cdr3_aa: CASSPSGRRDEQFF
cdr3_nt: TGCGCCAGCAGCCCGAGCGGGAGGCGGGATGAGCAGTTCTTC

d_call: NA
j_call: TRBJ1-3
clone_size: NA
v_call: TRBV19
cdr3_aa: CASSPTRDYSGNTIYF
cdr3_nt: TGTGCCAGTAGTCCCACCCGGGACTACTCTGGAAACACCATATATTTT

d_call: NA
j_call: TRBJ1-2
clone_size: NA
v_call: TRBV9
cdr3_aa: CASSVGGYTF
cdr3_nt: TGTGCCAGCAGCGTAGGTGGCTACACCTTC

d_call: TRBD1
j_call: TRBJ1-3
clone_size: NA
v_call: TRBV15
cdr3_aa: CAASPGQLAGNTIYF
cdr3_nt: TGTGCCGCCTCACCGGGACAGTTGGCTGGAAACACCATATATTTT

d_call: NA
j_call: TRBJ2-7
clone_size: NA
v_call: TRBV7-2
cdr3_aa: CASSFISAPPNEQYF
cdr3_nt: TGTGCCAGCAGCTTCATCTCCGCCCCCCCCAACGAGCAGTACTTC

d_call: TRBD1
j_call: TRBJ1-2
clone_size: NA
v_call: TRBV5-4
cdr3_aa: CASSIGTGWNYGYTF
cdr3_nt: TGTGCCAGCAGCATCGGGACAGGGTGGAACTATGGCTACACCTTC

d_call: NA
j_call: TRBJ1-1
clone_size: NA
v_call: TRBV6-1
cdr3_aa: CASSRQYHTEAFF
cdr3_nt: TGTGCCAGCAGCCGACAGTATCACACTGAAGCTTTCTTT

d_call: NA
j_call: TRBJ2-1
clone_size: NA
v_call: TRBV29-1
cdr3_aa: CSLSSYNEQFF
cdr3_nt: TGCAGTTTGAGCTCCTACAATGAGCAGTTCTTC

d_call: TRBD1
j_call: TRBJ2-2
clone_size: NA
v_call: TRBV9
cdr3_aa: CASSRQGPGNTGELFF
cdr3_nt: TGTGCCAGCAGCAGACAGGGGCCAGGGAACACCGGGGAGCTGTTTTTT

d_call: TRBD2
j_call: TRBJ2-7
clone_size: NA
v_call: TRBV7-2
cdr3_aa: CASSLMGLAGDEQYF
cdr3_nt: TGTGCCAGCAGCCTTATGGGACTAGCAGGGGACGAGCAGTACTTC

d_call: NA
j_call: TRBJ2-1
clone_size: NA
v_call: TRBV5-1
cdr3_aa: CASRTDPSSYNEQFF
cdr3_nt: TGCGCCAGTCGGACAGACCCGAGCTCCTACAATGAGCAGTTCTTC

d_call: NA
j_call: TRBJ1-1
clone_size: few
v_call: TRBV5-5
cdr3_aa: CASSPTGGNTEAFF
cdr3_nt: TGTGCCAGCAGCCCCACGGGGGGGAACACTGAAGCTTTCTTT

d_call: TRBD1
j_call: TRBJ1-6
clone_size: NA
v_call: TRBV27
cdr3_aa: CATEKGQGLPSSDNSPLHF
cdr3_nt: TGTGCCACAGAGAAGGGACAGGGTCTTCCGAGCTCGGATAATTCACCCCTCCACTTT

d_call: NA
j_call: TRBJ2-7
clone_size: NA
v_call: TRBV7-2
cdr3_aa: CASSPPAEPYEQYF
cdr3_nt: TGTGCCAGCAGCCCCCCGGCGGAGCCCTACGAGCAGTACTTC

d_call: NA
j_call: TRBJ1-6
clone_size: NA
v_call: TRBV9
cdr3_aa: CASSLRDTDYNSPLHF
cdr3_nt: TGTGCCAGCAGCCTCAGGGACACCGACTATAATTCACCCCTCCACTTT

d_call: NA
j_call: TRBJ2-1
clone_size: NA
v_call: TRBV5-4
cdr3_aa: CASSLVGLYEQFF
cdr3_nt: TGTGCCAGCAGCTTGGTGGGGTTGTACGAGCAGTTCTTC

d_call: NA
j_call: TRBJ1-1
clone_size: NA
v_call: TRBV4-1
cdr3_aa: CASSQGGLVNTEAFF
cdr3_nt: TGCGCCAGCAGCCAAGGGGGGCTGGTGAACACTGAAGCTTTCTTT

d_call: TRBD2
j_call: TRBJ2-5
clone_size: NA
v_call: TRBV6-6
cdr3_aa: CASSFRLAEETQYF
cdr3_nt: TGTGCCAGCAGTTTCCGACTAGCGGAGGAGACCCAGTACTTC

d_call: TRBD2
j_call: TRBJ2-4
clone_size: NA
v_call: TRBV4-3
cdr3_aa: CASSQGAGLAGVGDKNIQYF
cdr3_nt: TGCGCCAGCAGCCAAGGGGCCGGACTAGCGGGAGTCGGAGACAAAAACATTCAGTACTTC